This is a list of T cell receptor beta chains from one sample in a study of cytomegalovirus exposure and HLA in healthy donors. Assay used: immunoSEQ multiplex PCR; TCRdb lists only in-frame clones, some missing. This table holds some 200,000 clones, approximately 65% found once. Sequencing was done on a sample of PBMCs. The receptors here all came from a man between 35 and 55 years old in good health and CMV-seronegative. Each CDR3 is given with its conserved first and last residue. A D gene is named only where the DNA matches it firmly. Clone sizes are given selectively: once, few, many, or a class where the clone is expanded.

>TRBV6-5|-|15|TRBJ2-1|-
CASRHRARVDNEQFF
TGTGCCAGCAGGCACAGGGCCCGGGTGGACAATGAGCAGTTCTTC
>TRBV2|TRBD2|14|TRBJ2-5|-
CASRPSSGQETQYF
TGTGCCAGCAGACCATCTAGCGGCCAAGAGACCCAGTACTTC
>TRBV27|TRBD1|14|TRBJ2-7|-
CASRGTGKGYEQYF
TGTGCCAGCAGGGGGACAGGGAAAGGGTACGAGCAGTACTTC
>TRBV11-1|TRBD2|15|TRBJ2-7|once
CASSPRLAGAYEQYF
TGTGCCAGCAGCCCACGACTAGCGGGAGCCTACGAGCAGTACTTC
>TRBV19|-|12|TRBJ2-1|few
CASKDIGVEQFF
TGTGCCAGTAAGGACATTGGAGTCGAGCAGTTCTTC
>TRBV5-1|-|15|TRBJ1-1|-
CASSGVGATNTEAFF
TGCGCCAGCAGCGGCGTGGGGGCTACGAACACTGAAGCTTTCTTT
>TRBV28|-|14|TRBJ1-4|-
CASSWGQDNEKLFF
TGTGCCAGCAGTTGGGGCCAGGATAATGAAAAACTGTTTTTT
>TRBV6-5|TRBD1|16|TRBJ1-4|few
CASSYSLGQGNEKLFF
TGTGCCAGCAGTTACTCGTTGGGACAGGGTAATGAAAAACTGTTTTTT
>TRBV2|-|12|TRBJ1-1|-
CASRFRATEAFF
TGTGCCAGCAGGTTCAGGGCAACCGAAGCTTTCTTT
>TRBV5-5|TRBD2|16|TRBJ2-3|few
CASSLTSGGATDTQYF
TGTGCCAGCAGCTTGACTAGCGGGGGCGCCACAGATACGCAGTATTTT
>TRBV5-1|TRBD2|15|TRBJ2-7|-
CASSTGLAGVYEQYF
TGCGCCAGCAGCACCGGACTAGCGGGAGTTTACGAGCAGTACTTC
>TRBV5-6|-|13|TRBJ2-1|-
CASSLGAYNEQFF
TGTGCCAGCAGCCTAGGAGCCTACAATGAGCAGTTCTTC
>TRBV4-2|-|14|TRBJ2-5|few
CASSQGPREETQYF
TGTGCCAGCAGCCAAGGTCCTCGGGAGGAGACCCAGTACTTC
>TRBV7-2|TRBD1|14|TRBJ1-5|once
CASSFTGGHQPQHF
TGTGCCAGCAGCTTTACAGGGGGCCATCAGCCCCAGCATTTT
>TRBV7-2|TRBD2|16|TRBJ2-4|-
CASSLGTSGKGNIQYF
TGTGCCAGCAGCTTGGGAACTAGCGGGAAGGGGAACATTCAGTACTTC
>TRBV4-1|-|15|TRBJ2-1|-
CASSVGGGIDNEQFF
TGCGCCAGCAGCGTGGGGGGAGGTATCGACAATGAGCAGTTCTTC
>TRBV1|-|21|TRBJ2-3|-
CTSSRFEDRDRGLEGTDTQYF
TGCACCAGCAGCCGTTTTGAGGACCGGGACAGGGGGCTGGAGGGCACAGATACGCAGTATTTT
>TRBV2|-|15|TRBJ2-1|few
CASSPLPGLGNEQFF
TGTGCCAGCAGCCCCCTCCCGGGACTGGGGAATGAGCAGTTCTTC
>TRBV7-6|-|15|TRBJ2-2|once
CASSLEPVRTGELFF
TGTGCCAGCAGCTTAGAGCCCGTGCGCACCGGGGAGCTGTTTTTT
>TRBV5-6|-|15|TRBJ1-5|-
CASSLGGGGIRPQHF
TGTGCCAGCAGCTTGGGTGGGGGAGGGATTCGGCCCCAGCATTTT
>TRBV7-2|-|13|TRBJ2-3|-
CASSPAPGDTQYF
TGTGCCAGCAGTCCCGCTCCGGGAGATACGCAGTATTTT
>TRBV7-2|-|15|TRBJ2-1|-
CASSLVGRTYNEQFF
TGTGCCAGCAGCTTAGTCGGGAGAACCTACAATGAGCAGTTCTTC
>TRBV5-4|TRBD1|16|TRBJ2-7|-
CASSPKPGQGTYEQYF
TGTGCCAGCAGCCCAAAGCCCGGACAGGGTACCTACGAGCAGTACTTC
>TRBV7-9|-|13|TRBJ1-2|-
CSSSFDSNYGYTF
TGTTCCAGCAGCTTCGACAGCAACTATGGCTACACCTTC
>TRBV19|-|10|TRBJ1-2|-
CASGTTGRTF
TGTGCCAGTGGGACAACCGGACGGACCTTC
>TRBV27|TRBD2|20|TRBJ2-6|-
CASSLSYGLAGVSGANVLTF
TGTGCCAGCAGTTTATCGTACGGGCTAGCGGGCGTCTCTGGGGCCAACGTCCTGACTTTC